The 7 T cell receptor beta chains in this list originate from one sample, sequenced in a study of T cell changes during pregnancy in multiple sclerosis. Generated by immunoSEQ multiplex PCR, the TCRdb table keeps only in-frame clones and is missing some. The sample has 70,000 to 95,000 clones, about 89% seen once. The sequencing here drew on peripheral blood, taken before pregnancy. These receptors all stem from a female donor with multiple sclerosis, enrolled in a pregnancy study.

V usage is TRBV18 and J usage is TRBJ2-2, with D tentatively TRBD1 (5 bases). Germline CDR1 reads KGHSH; CDR2 reads LQKENI. V was clipped by 1 base and J by 0 bases, with 6 bases between them. The CDR3 loop spans 15 amino acids. Here the CDR3 reads CASSPLTANTGELFF. CDR3 coding DNA: TGTGCCAGCTCACCACTGACAGCGAACACCGGGGAGCTGTTTTTT.

The rearrangement uses TRBV2 and TRBJ1-2; D perhaps matches TRBD1 (6 bases). This CDR3 spans 14 amino acids. Germline CDR1 and CDR2: SNHLY and FYNNEI. Trimming shortened V by 6 bases and J by 2 bases, and 13 bases separated the two germline ends. CDR3 residues: CASRGEGTNYGYTF. The CDR3 bases are TGTGCCAGCAGGGGCGAGGGGACAAACTATGGCTACACCTTC. Together with reference TRBV2 and TRBJ1-2, the CDR3 gives the full variable domain: EPEVTQTPSHQVTQMGQEVILRCVPISNHLYFYWYRQILGQKVEFLVSFYNNEISEKSEIFDDQFSVERPDGSNFTLKIRSTKLEDSAMYFCASRGEGTNYGYTFGSGTRLTVV.

The rearrangement links TRBV2 to TRBJ2-2, with D perhaps TRBD1 (6 bases). Germline CDR1 reads SNHLY; CDR2 reads FYNNEI. The CDR3 is made up of 15 amino acids. The ends were cut back, 6 bases at V and 0 bases at J, with 11 bases in the middle. CDR3 DNA: TGTGCCAGCAGACCCGGACAGTCGAACACCGGGGAGCTGTTTTTT. This codes for CASRPGQSNTGELFF.

J is TRBJ1-1 and V is TRBV7-3, with D possibly matching TRBD1 (5 bases). CDR3 length: 13 amino acids. Trimming took 2 bases from V and 10 from J, leaving 14 bases between them. The germline V gene encodes CDR1 SGHTA and CDR2 FQGTGA. This CDR3 is CASSLSGYQGAFF. The CDR3 bases are TGTGCCAGCAGCTTATCAGGGTATCAAGGAGCTTTCTTT.

This rearrangement joins TRBV29-1 to TRBJ2-1; maybe TRBD2 (5 bases). V lost 3 bases, J lost 0 bases, and 9 bases lay in between. Germline CDR1 and CDR2: SQVTM and ANQGSEA. The CDR3 is 14 residues long. The DNA for the CDR3 is TGCAGCGTTGAGGTGGGGAGCTCCTACAATGAGCAGTTCTTC. Translation gives CSVEVGSSYNEQFF.

The V and J genes are TRBV9 and TRBJ2-5, with D tentatively TRBD2 (7 bases). Germline V gene data show CDR1 as SGDLS and CDR2 as YYNGEE. Trimming removed 4 bases from V and 5 bases from J, with 18 bases in between. The CDR3 runs 15 residues. CDR3: CASSYRGGAKETQYF. DNA of the CDR3: TGTGCCAGCAGCTATCGTGGGGGGGCCAAGGAGACCCAGTACTTC.

This chain joins TRBV7-2 and TRBJ2-7; no clear D. Per germline, CDR1 SGHTA and CDR2 FQGNSA. This CDR3 region has 16 residues. Trimming took off 3 bases at V and 1 base at J, with 16 bases between the two ends. CDR3 sequence reads: CASSFYAGPRSYEQYF. The CDR3 coding sequence is TGTGCCAGCAGCTTCTATGCAGGCCCCCGTTCCTACGAGCAGTACTTC.